A selection of T cell receptor beta chains follows, all from one sample in a study of regulatory T cells in long-lasting Graves disease. Each CDR3 protein is one row after TCRdb ran MiXCR on the multiplex PCR reads. The table shows fewer than 350,000 distinct CDR3 sequences, with about 18% occurring only once. The source was peripheral blood mononuclear cells (PBMCs), collected at new diagnosis, from a patient treated with antithyroid drugs. These receptor sequences come from a female donor with Graves disease. Both conserved end residues are part of each CDR3. A D gene is named only where the DNA matches it firmly. The size entry is marked missing in some rows and otherwise reads once, few, many or a size class.

CDR3nt: TGCAGCGTTTACAGCGGGAGTTACGAGCAGTACTTC
CDR3aa: CSVYSGSYEQYF
j_gene: TRBJ2-7
v_gene: TRBV29-1
d_gene: TRBD2
abundance: many

CDR3nt: TGTGCCAGCAGCCAAGATTCTCGGAAGGGCTCCGATTTAAACTACGAGCAGTACTTC
CDR3aa: CASSQDSRKGSDLNYEQYF
j_gene: TRBJ2-7
v_gene: TRBV14
d_gene: -
abundance: -

CDR3nt: TGCAGCGTTGAACCCGGGACTAGCGGCACAGATACGCAGTATTTT
CDR3aa: CSVEPGTSGTDTQYF
j_gene: TRBJ2-3
v_gene: TRBV29-1
d_gene: TRBD2
abundance: many

CDR3nt: TGTGCCAGCAGTTTAAGTTGGGTAGGGGCGGAGAATGAGCAGTTCTTC
CDR3aa: CASSLSWVGAENEQFF
j_gene: TRBJ2-1
v_gene: TRBV12-3/TRBV12-4
d_gene: -
abundance: many

CDR3nt: TGTGCCAGCAGTTTATCGTTAGGGGCAGCTAATGAAAAACTGTTTTTT
CDR3aa: CASSLSLGAANEKLFF
j_gene: TRBJ1-4
v_gene: TRBV27
d_gene: -
abundance: few

CDR3nt: TGTGCCAGCAGCTTAGACAGGGGCGATCCGTACTTC
CDR3aa: CASSLDRGDPYF
j_gene: TRBJ2-5
v_gene: TRBV11-1
d_gene: TRBD1
abundance: many

CDR3nt: TGTGCCAGCAGGATCAGCGGGAGCTCCTACAATGAGCAGTTCTTC
CDR3aa: CASRISGSSYNEQFF
j_gene: TRBJ2-1
v_gene: TRBV2
d_gene: TRBD2
abundance: many

CDR3nt: TGTGCCAGCAGTGCCGACAGGGGCAAAGAGACCCAGTACTTC
CDR3aa: CASSADRGKETQYF
j_gene: TRBJ2-5
v_gene: TRBV2
d_gene: TRBD1
abundance: many

CDR3nt: TGTGCCAGCAGCTTAGTCGTCGTGGCAGGGGTACAGAACACCATATATTTT
CDR3aa: CASSLVVVAGVQNTIYF
j_gene: TRBJ1-3
v_gene: TRBV11-2
d_gene: -
abundance: many

CDR3nt: TGCAGCGTTAAATTGAGCGGGAGGGACGAGCAGTACTTC
CDR3aa: CSVKLSGRDEQYF
j_gene: TRBJ2-7
v_gene: TRBV29-1
d_gene: TRBD2
abundance: few

CDR3nt: TGCGCCAGCACCATTGACAGGGGCCAGACCCAGTACTTC
CDR3aa: CASTIDRGQTQYF
j_gene: TRBJ2-5
v_gene: TRBV10-1
d_gene: TRBD1
abundance: -

CDR3nt: TGTGCCAGCAGTTGGTTAGCGTCAGGGGGCGAGGAGACCCAGTACTTC
CDR3aa: CASSWLASGGEETQYF
j_gene: TRBJ2-5
v_gene: TRBV28
d_gene: TRBD1
abundance: -

CDR3nt: TGCAGTGCTAGGCCCACGGACAGGGGATCTTCGAGGAACACTGAAGCTTTCTTT
CDR3aa: CSARPTDRGSSRNTEAFF
j_gene: TRBJ1-1
v_gene: TRBV20-1
d_gene: TRBD1
abundance: -

CDR3nt: TGTGCCAGCAAGATCGGGGTGGGAAATTCACCCCTCCACTTT
CDR3aa: CASKIGVGNSPLHF
j_gene: TRBJ1-6
v_gene: TRBV6-1
d_gene: -
abundance: -

CDR3nt: TGTGCCAGCAGCGGGACAGGGGAACGGAGCGATACGCAGTATTTT
CDR3aa: CASSGTGERSDTQYF
j_gene: TRBJ2-3
v_gene: TRBV2
d_gene: TRBD1
abundance: many

CDR3nt: TGTGCCAGCAGTTTACCGGGGGGAGCGGACTATAGCACAGATACGCAGTATTTT
CDR3aa: CASSLPGGADYSTDTQYF
j_gene: TRBJ2-3
v_gene: TRBV12-3/TRBV12-4
d_gene: TRBD2
abundance: many

CDR3nt: TGTGCCAGCAGCGTAGGGAGCGGGGGCGCCTACGAGCAGTACTTC
CDR3aa: CASSVGSGGAYEQYF
j_gene: TRBJ2-7
v_gene: TRBV9
d_gene: TRBD2
abundance: many

CDR3nt: TGTGCCAGCAGTCAAACCTCCCCCGGGACAGGGGGTGCAGATACGCAGTATTTT
CDR3aa: CASSQTSPGTGGADTQYF
j_gene: TRBJ2-3
v_gene: TRBV6-1
d_gene: TRBD1
abundance: few

CDR3nt: TGCAGCGTGGATGGGACTAGCTACAATGAGCAGTTCTTC
CDR3aa: CSVDGTSYNEQFF
j_gene: TRBJ2-1
v_gene: TRBV29-1
d_gene: TRBD2
abundance: many

CDR3nt: TGCAGCGCCGTGACTAGCGACTCCTACAATGAGCAGTTCTTC
CDR3aa: CSAVTSDSYNEQFF
j_gene: TRBJ2-1
v_gene: TRBV29-1
d_gene: TRBD2
abundance: few

CDR3nt: TGTGCCATCAGTGAGGATTACAGGTATGAGCAGTTCTTC
CDR3aa: CAISEDYRYEQFF
j_gene: TRBJ2-1
v_gene: TRBV10-3
d_gene: -
abundance: many

CDR3nt: TGCAGTGCAATACAGGGAGGAGATCAGCCCCAGCATTTT
CDR3aa: CSAIQGGDQPQHF
j_gene: TRBJ1-5
v_gene: TRBV20-1
d_gene: -
abundance: many